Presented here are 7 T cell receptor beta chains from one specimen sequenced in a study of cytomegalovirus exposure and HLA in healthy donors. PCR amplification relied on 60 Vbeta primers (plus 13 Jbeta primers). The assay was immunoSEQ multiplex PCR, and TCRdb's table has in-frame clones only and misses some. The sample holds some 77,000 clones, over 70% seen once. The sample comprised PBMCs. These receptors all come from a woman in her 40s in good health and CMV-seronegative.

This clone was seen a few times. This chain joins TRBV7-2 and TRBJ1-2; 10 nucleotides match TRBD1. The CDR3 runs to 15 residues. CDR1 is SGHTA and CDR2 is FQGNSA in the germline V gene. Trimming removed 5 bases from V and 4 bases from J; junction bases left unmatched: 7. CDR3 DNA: TGTGCCAGCAGCCTTGCCGGGACAGGGGTCTATGGCTACACCTTC. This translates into CASSLAGTGVYGYTF.

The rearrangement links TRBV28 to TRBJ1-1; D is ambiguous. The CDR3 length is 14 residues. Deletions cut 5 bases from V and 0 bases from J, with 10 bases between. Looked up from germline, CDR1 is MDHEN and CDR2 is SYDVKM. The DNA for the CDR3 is TGTGCCAGCAGTCACCTGCTAATGAACACTGAAGCTTTCTTT. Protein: CASSHLLMNTEAFF.

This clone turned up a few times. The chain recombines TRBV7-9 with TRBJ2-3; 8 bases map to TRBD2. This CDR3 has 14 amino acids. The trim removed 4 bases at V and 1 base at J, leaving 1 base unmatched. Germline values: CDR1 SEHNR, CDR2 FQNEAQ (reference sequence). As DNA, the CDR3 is TGTGCCAGCAGCTATAGCGGGGGCACAGATACGCAGTATTTT. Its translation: CASSYSGGTDTQYF.

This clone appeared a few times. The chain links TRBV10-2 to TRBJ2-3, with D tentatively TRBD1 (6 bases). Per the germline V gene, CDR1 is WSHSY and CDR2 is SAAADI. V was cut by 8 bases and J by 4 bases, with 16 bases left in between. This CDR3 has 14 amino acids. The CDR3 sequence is CASALGAPADTQYF. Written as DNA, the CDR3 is TGCGCCAGCGCTCTGGGGGCCCCAGCAGATACGCAGTATTTT.

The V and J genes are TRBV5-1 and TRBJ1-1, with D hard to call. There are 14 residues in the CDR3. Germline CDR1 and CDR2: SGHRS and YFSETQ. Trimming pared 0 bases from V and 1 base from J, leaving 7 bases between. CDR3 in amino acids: CASSLAGSNTEAFF. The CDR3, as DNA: TGCGCCAGCAGCTTGGCCGGGTCGAACACTGAAGCTTTCTTT.

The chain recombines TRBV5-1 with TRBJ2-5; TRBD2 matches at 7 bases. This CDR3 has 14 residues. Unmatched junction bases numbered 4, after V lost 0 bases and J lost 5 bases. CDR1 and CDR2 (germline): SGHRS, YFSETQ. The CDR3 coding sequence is TGCGCCAGCAGCTTGGCCGTGGGAGGGGAGACCCAGTACTTC. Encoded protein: CASSLAVGGETQYF.

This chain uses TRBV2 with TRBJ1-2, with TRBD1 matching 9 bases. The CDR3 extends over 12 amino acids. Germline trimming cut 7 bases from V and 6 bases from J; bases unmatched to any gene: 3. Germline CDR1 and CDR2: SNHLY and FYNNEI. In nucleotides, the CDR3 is TGTGCCAGCATCCGGGACAGGGATGGCTACACCTTC. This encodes CASIRDRDGYTF.